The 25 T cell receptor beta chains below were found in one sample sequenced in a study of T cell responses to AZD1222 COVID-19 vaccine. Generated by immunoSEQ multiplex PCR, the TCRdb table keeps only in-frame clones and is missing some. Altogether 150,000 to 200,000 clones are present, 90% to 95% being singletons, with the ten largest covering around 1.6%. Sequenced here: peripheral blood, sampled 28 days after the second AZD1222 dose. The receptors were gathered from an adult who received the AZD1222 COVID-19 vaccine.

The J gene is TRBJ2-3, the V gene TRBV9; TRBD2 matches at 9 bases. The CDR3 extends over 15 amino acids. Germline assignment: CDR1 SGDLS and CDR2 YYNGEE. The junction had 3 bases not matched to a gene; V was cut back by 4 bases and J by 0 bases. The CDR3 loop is CASSPSGTSTDTQYF. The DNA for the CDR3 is TGTGCCAGCAGCCCTAGCGGGACTAGCACAGATACGCAGTATTTT.

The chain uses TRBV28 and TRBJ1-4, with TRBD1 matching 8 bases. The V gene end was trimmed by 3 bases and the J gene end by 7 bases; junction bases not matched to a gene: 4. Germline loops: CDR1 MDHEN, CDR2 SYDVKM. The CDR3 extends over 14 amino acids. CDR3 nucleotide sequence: TGTGCCAGCAGTTTCGACAGGGGAGTTGAAAAACTGTTTTTT. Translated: CASSFDRGVEKLFF.

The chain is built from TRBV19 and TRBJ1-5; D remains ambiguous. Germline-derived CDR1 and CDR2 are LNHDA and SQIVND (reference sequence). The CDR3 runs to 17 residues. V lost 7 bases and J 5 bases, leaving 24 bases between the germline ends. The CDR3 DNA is TGTGCCAGTACTACTCGACGAGAGGGTGGAGATCATCAGCCCCAGCATTTT. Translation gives CASTTRREGGDHQPQHF.

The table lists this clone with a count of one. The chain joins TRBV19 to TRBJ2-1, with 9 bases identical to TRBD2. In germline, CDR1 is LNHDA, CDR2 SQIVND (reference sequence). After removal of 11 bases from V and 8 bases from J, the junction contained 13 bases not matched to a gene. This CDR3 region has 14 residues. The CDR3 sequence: CACKDSGRPYEQFF. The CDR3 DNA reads TGTGCCTGTAAGGACAGCGGGAGGCCCTATGAGCAGTTCTTC.

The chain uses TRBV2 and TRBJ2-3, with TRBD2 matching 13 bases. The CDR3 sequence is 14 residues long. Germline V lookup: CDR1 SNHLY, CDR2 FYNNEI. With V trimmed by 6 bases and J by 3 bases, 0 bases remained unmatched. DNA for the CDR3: TGTGCCAGCAGGGGACTAGCGGGAACAGATACGCAGTATTTT. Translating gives CASRGLAGTDTQYF.

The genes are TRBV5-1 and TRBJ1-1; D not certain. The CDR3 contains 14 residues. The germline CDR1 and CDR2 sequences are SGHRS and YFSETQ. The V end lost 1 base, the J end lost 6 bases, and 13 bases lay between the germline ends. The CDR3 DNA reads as TGCGCCAGCAGCTTGAACCCCCTTAACGCTGAAGCTTTCTTT. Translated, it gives CASSLNPLNAEAFF.

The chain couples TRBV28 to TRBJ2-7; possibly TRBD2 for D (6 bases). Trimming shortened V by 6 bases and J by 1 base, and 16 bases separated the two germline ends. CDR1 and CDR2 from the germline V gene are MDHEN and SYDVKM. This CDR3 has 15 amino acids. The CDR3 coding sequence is TGTGCCAGCAGCTTACCGGGGGAGGTTTCCTACGAGCAGTACTTC. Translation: CASSLPGEVSYEQYF.

CDR3 DNA sequence: TGCGCCAGCAGTCCCATGATGAGAGGTGGCTACACCTTC. It is translated as CASSPMMRGGYTF. The chain recombines TRBV23-1 with TRBJ1-2; D not certain. TRBV23-1 falls under the ORF class, with uncertain function. There are 13 residues in the CDR3. V was pared by 4 bases and J by 7 bases, with 13 bases between.

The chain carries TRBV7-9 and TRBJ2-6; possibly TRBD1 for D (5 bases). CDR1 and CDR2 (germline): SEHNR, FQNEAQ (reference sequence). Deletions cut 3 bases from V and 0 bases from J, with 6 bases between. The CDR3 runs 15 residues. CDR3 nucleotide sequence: TGTGCCAGCAGCTTCCAGGGCTCTGGGGCCAACGTCCTGACTTTC. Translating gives CASSFQGSGANVLTF. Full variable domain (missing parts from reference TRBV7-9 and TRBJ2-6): DTGVSQNPRHKITKRGQNVTFRCDPISEHNRLYWYRQTLGQGPEFLTYFQNEAQLEKSRLLSDRFSAERPKGSFSTLEIQRTEQGDSAMYLCASSFQGSGANVLTFGAGSRLTVL.

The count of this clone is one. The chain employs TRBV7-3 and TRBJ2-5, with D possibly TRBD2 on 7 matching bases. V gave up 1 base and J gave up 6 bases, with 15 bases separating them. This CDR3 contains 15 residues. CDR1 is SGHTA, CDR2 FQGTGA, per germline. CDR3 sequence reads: CASSLKRGGLQTQYF. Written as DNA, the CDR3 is TGTGCCAGCAGCTTAAAGAGGGGGGGATTGCAGACCCAGTACTTC.

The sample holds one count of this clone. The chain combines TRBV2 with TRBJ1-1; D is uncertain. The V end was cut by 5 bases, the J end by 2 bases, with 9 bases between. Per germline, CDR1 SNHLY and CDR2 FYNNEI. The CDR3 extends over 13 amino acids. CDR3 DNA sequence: TGTGCCAGCAGTAGAGACGGTAACACTGAAGCTTTCTTT. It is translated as CASSRDGNTEAFF.

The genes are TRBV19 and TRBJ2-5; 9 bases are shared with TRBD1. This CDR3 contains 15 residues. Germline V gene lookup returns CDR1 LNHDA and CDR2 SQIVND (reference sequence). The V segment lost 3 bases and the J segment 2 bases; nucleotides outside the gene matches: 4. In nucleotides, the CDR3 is TGTGCCAGTAGTATCGGGACAGGGAGACAAGAGACCCAGTACTTC. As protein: CASSIGTGRQETQYF.

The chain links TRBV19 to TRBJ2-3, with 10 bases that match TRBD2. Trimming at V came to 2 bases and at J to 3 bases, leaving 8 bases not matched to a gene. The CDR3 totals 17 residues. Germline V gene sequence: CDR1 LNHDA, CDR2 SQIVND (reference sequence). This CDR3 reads CASSIKREGRRTDTQYF. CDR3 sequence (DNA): TGTGCCAGTAGTATAAAGCGGGAGGGCCGTCGGACAGATACGCAGTATTTT.

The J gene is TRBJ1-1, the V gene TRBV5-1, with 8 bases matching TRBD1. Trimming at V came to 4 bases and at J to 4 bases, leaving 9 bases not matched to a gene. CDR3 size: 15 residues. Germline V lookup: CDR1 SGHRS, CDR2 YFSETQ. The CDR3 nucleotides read TGCGCCAGCAGCGAAACCGCAACAGGGGGCACTGAAGCTTTCTTT. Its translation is CASSETATGGTEAFF. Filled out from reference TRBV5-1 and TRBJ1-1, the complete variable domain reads KAGVTQTPRYLIKTRGQQVTLSCSPISGHRSVSWYQQTPGQGLQFLFEYFSETQRNKGNFPGRFSGRQFSNSRSEMNVSTLELGDSALYLCASSETATGGTEAFFGQGTRLTVV.

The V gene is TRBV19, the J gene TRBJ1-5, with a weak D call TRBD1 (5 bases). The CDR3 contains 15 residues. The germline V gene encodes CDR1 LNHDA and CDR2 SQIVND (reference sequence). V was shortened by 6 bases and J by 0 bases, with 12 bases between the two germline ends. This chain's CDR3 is CASSSTGNSNQPQHF. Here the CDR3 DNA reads TGTGCCAGTAGCTCAACAGGCAATAGCAATCAGCCCCAGCATTTT.

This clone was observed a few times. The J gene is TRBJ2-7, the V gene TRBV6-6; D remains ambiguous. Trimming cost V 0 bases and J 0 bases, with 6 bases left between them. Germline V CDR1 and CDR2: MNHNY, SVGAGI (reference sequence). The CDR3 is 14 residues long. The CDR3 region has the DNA TGTGCCAGCAGTTACTCAGACAACTCCTACGAGCAGTACTTC. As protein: CASSYSDNSYEQYF.

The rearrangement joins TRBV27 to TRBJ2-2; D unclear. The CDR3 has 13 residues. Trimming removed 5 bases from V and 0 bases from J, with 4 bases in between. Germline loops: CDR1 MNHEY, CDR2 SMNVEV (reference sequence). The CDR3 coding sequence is TGTGCCAGCAGTCCCCCGAACACCGGGGAGCTGTTTTTT. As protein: CASSPPNTGELFF.

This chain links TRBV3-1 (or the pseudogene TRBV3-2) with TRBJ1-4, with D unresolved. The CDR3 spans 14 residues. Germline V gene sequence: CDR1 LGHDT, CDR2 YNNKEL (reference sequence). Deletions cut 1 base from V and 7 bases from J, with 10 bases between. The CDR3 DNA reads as TGTGCCAGCAGCCAAGGCCCGGGCCGTGAAAAACTGTTTTTT. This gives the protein CASSQGPGREKLFF.

The CDR3 coding sequence is TGTGCCAGCAGCGAAACAGGGGGAAGAACTAATGAAAAACTGTTTTTT. Protein sequence: CASSETGGRTNEKLFF. The J gene is TRBJ1-4, the V gene TRBV9; 8 nucleotides agree with TRBD1. The germline CDR1 and CDR2 sequences are SGDLS and YYNGEE. Losses at the gene ends were 3 bases for V and 1 base for J; bases not matched to a gene: 5. This CDR3 region has 16 residues.

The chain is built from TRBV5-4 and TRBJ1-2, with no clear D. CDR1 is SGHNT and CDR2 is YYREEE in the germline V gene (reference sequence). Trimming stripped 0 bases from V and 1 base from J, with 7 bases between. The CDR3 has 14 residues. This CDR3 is CASSLAGRNYGYTF. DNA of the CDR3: TGTGCCAGCAGCTTGGCAGGCCGTAACTATGGCTACACCTTC.

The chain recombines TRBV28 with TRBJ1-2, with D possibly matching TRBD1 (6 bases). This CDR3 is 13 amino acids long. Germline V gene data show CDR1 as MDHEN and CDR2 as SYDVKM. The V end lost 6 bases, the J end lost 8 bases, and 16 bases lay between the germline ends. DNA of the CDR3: TGTGCCAGCAGCGAAAGGGGGTCCGGGGGCTACACCTTC. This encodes CASSERGSGGYTF.

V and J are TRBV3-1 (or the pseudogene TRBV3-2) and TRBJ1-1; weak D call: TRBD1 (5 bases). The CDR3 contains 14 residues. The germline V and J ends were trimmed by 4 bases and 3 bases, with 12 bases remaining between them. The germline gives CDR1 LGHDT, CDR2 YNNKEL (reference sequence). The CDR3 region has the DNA TGTGCCAGCAGCCCCTCTGGCAGGGACACTGAAGCTTTCTTT. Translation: CASSPSGRDTEAFF.

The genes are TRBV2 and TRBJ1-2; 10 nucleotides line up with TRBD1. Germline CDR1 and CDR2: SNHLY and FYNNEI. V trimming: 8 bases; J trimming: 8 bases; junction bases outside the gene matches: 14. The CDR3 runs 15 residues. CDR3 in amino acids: CASVLIPGQGNGYTF. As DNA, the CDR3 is TGTGCCAGCGTACTTATCCCGGGACAGGGGAACGGCTACACCTTC.

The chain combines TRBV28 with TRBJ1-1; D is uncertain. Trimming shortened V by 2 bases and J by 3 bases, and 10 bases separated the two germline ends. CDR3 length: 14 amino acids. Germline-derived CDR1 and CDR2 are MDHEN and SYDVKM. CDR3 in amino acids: CASSLKGGYTEAFF. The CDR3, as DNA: TGTGCCAGCAGTTTAAAGGGCGGCTACACTGAAGCTTTCTTT.

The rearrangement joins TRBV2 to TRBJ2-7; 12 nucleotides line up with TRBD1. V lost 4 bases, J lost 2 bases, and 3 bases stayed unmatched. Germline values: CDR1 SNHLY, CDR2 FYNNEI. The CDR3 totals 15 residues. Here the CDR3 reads CASSGGQGAPYEQYF. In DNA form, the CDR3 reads TGTGCCAGCAGTGGGGGACAGGGGGCGCCCTACGAGCAGTACTTC.